This record covers a single T cell receptor beta chain. The antigen remains unidentified. The data were taken from a study of blood T cells in healthy people across ages. Overall study results and limits: Both higher diversity and more naive CD4+ cells marked long-lived donors when set against aged donors. Unknown CMV status may confound age-related changes in expanded clones.

Healthy individuals of Caucasian origin from Russia, aged roughly 6 to 100, served as donors. Every sample had a minimum of 6.5 million PBMCs isolated. A second PCR, run for roughly 7 to 11 cycles, used a sample-barcoded 5' primer plus a J-beta primer mix. TCRdb independently ran MiXCR on the 5' RACE reads; one entry per CDR3 protein. The sample records around 780,000 distinct CDR3 sequences, roughly 50% being singletons. The ends were cut back, 3 bases at V and 2 bases at J, with 14 bases in the middle. From germline, CDR1 is SGHTA and CDR2 FQGNSA. This CDR3 contains 15 residues. Material: blood. The chain carries TRBV7-2 and TRBJ2-7; possible D gene TRBD1, 5 bases. This sequence originates from a man in his forties in good health. The CDR3, as DNA: TGTGCCAGCAGCTTCAGAAATACAGGTCCCTACGAGCAGTACTTC. Its translation is CASSFRNTGPYEQYF.